Listed below are T cell receptor beta chains from one sample, sequenced in a study of blood T cell repertoires in COVID-19. TCRdb's copy holds only in-frame clones and misses some; the assay was immunoSEQ multiplex PCR. The data show about 140,000 clones, approximately 88% seen once. Sequencing was carried out using peripheral blood. Source of these receptors: a man aged 55 to 70 with active or convalescent COVID-19. Both conserved end residues are part of each CDR3. The D gene is left open where the match is weak. Expanded clones get a size class; other rows say once, few or many, or leave the size out.

V gene,D gene,J gene,clone size,CDR3 DNA,CDR3 protein
TRBV4-3,.,TRBJ1-1,.,TGCGCCAGCAGCCAAGCGGGGGTTGGGCAGCTGAACACTGAAGCTTTCTTT,CASSQAGVGQLNTEAFF
TRBV7-2,.,TRBJ2-2,few,TGTGCCAGCAGCTCGGACAGCGCCCTAAACACCGGGGAGCTGTTTTTT,CASSSDSALNTGELFF
TRBV28,.,TRBJ1-5,.,TGTGCCAGCAGTTTAAGTGGGGCGCCGGGCAATCAGCCCCAGCATTTT,CASSLSGAPGNQPQHF
TRBV29-1,.,TRBJ2-1,.,TGCAGCGTTGCCCAGATCTACAATGAGCAGTTCTTC,CSVAQIYNEQFF
TRBV7-2,TRBD2,TRBJ2-7,.,TGTGCCAGCAGCACGACTAGCGGGAGCTACGAGCAGTACTTC,CASSTTSGSYEQYF
TRBV30,.,TRBJ1-2,.,TGTGCCTGGAGTGTAGCGGGGCCCTATGGCTACACCTTC,CAWSVAGPYGYTF
TRBV19,.,TRBJ1-5,.,TGTGCCAGTGCGGCGAAACAGGGCTGGCAGCCCCAGCATTTT,CASAAKQGWQPQHF
TRBV28,.,TRBJ2-7,.,TGTGCCAGCAGTTCCCGTCACGAGCAGTACTTC,CASSSRHEQYF
TRBV5-1,.,TRBJ1-1,.,TGCGCCAGCACCTCGGGGGGCTCGACTGAAGCTTTCTTT,CASTSGGSTEAFF
TRBV28,TRBD1,TRBJ1-1,.,TGTGCCAGCAGTCCCTGGGACAGGGCGGACACTGAAGCTTTCTTT,CASSPWDRADTEAFF
TRBV28,TRBD1,TRBJ2-1,.,TGTGCCAGCAGTTCCTATTCAGGGGGTCGGAATTACAATGAGCAGTTCTTC,CASSSYSGGRNYNEQFF